This T cell receptor beta chain was found in a study of blood T cell repertoires in COVID-19 (dated by TCRdb to about 2020). With respect to the entire study: Samples from collaborators originated in the United States, Italy and Spain and spanned both the acute and convalescent phases of COVID-19. The prospective study material was composed of cDNA or gDNA derived from T cells, B-cell-depleted T cells, or PBMCs. Deeply sampled blood TCRbeta repertoires from subjects exposed to, actively infected with, or recovered from COVID-19 were included in the dataset. The repertoires were made available in a free public database intended to serve as a resource for research on the immune response to SARS-CoV-2. The samples were drawn from two sources: the first 160 participants of the ongoing ImmuneRACE study, and over 1,000 subjects contributed by 6 global collaborators. Nearly every sample came with metadata listing a de-identified subject ID, COVID-19 status, age in years and sex. Where available, HLA class I and class II types were taken from metadata supplied by the sample provider and were not determined by assay-based typing. Paper-wide results and their limitations: How much clinical and demographic metadata was included differed by source and by participant, and the metadata was provided uncurated.

V lost 2 bases and J lost 7 bases, and the count of bases not matched to a germline gene is 5. The CDR3 holds 15 amino acids from the cysteine to the phenylalanine. Here the CDR3 DNA is all that survives: 45 bases in frame from base 1. From the germline V gene, CDR1 is MDHEN and CDR2 is SYDVKM. Participants in the prospective study were enrolled through a virtual design, were aged roughly 18 to 100 years, and lived in roughly 25 United States geographic areas. In the prospective study, participants were assigned to cohorts based on the clinical history participants reported in a screening survey and a study questionnaire. In the prospective study, whole blood, serum and a nasopharyngeal or oropharyngeal swab were collected from each participant by mobile phlebotomists. Additional blood draws and questionnaires over an approximately 2-month period could optionally be provided by prospective study participants. Prospective study blood samples were shipped either frozen or at room temperature before DNA extraction.

Concerning this clone itself: Its recognized antigen is unknown. No clone much larger than this one lies a single base away; base qualities are absent.

The immunoSEQ Assay, a bias-controlled multiplex PCR, was used to amplify TCRbeta CDR3 regions from genomic DNA. Under the source paper's analysis protocol: The number of nucleated cells in each sample was estimated by amplification of reference gene primers within the assay. To quantify the absolute abundance of each unique TCRbeta CDR3 rearrangement, sequence reads were collapsed and filtered. For each sample, productive Simpson clonality was calculated as the square root of Simpson's diversity index over productive rearrangements. Imported from immuneACCESS, the table was reduced by TCRdb to in-frame sequences with V and J called. These copies leave out some clones; in studies compared against another copy, an unresolved V gene accounts for under half, and the cause of the remainder is not known. V and J calls and clone size are given by that table; D and trimming were obtained from the DNA. Recorded for this sample are about 150,000 clones; 88% of them occurred a single time. Roughly 1.2% of the sample comes from the top ten.

Here the chain combines TRBV28 and TRBJ2-1; 10 bases in the middle match TRBD1. This clonotype was obtained from a woman in her 30s with acute COVID-19. Material: PBMCs or T cells enriched from blood (not recorded which). In nucleotide form, the sequence is TGTGCCAGCAGTTTAGGGGACAGGGGAGGAAATGAGCAGTTCTTC. Its coded protein is CASSLGDRGGNEQFF. Reference TRBV28 and TRBJ2-1 proteins supply the regions before and after the CDR3; the full variable domain is: DVKVTQSSRYLVKRTGEKVFLECVQDMDHENMFWYRQDPGLGLRLIYFSYDVKMKEKGDIPEGYSVSREKKERFSLILESASTNQTSMYLCASSLGDRGGNEQFFGPGTRLTVL.